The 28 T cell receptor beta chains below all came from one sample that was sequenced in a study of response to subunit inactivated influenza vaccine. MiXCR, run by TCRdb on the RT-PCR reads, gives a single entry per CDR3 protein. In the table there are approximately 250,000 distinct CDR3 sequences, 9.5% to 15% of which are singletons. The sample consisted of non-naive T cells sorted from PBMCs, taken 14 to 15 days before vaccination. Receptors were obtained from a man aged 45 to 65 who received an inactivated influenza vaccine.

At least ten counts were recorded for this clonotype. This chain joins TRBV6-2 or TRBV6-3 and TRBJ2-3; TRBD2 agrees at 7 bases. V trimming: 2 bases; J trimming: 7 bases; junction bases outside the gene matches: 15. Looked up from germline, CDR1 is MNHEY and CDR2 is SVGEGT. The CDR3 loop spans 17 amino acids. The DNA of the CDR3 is TGTGCCAGCAGTTACCACCTAGCGGAGGCCCCACCCTATACGCAGTATTTT. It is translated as CASSYHLAEAPPYTQYF.

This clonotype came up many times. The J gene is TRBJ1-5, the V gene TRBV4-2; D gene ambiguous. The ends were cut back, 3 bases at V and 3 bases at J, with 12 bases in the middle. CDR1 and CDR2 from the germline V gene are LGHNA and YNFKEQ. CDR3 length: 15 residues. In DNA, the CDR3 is TGTGCCAGCAGCCAGAGGCGTGGGCTCAATCAGCCCCAGCATTTT. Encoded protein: CASSQRRGLNQPQHF.

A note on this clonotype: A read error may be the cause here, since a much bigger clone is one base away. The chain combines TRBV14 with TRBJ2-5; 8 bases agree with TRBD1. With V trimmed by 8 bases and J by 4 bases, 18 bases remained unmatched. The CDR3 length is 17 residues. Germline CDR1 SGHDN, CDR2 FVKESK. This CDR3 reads CASRPSDRVILGETQYF. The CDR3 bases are TGTGCCAGCCGCCCTTCGGACAGGGTGATTTTAGGAGAGACCCAGTACTTC.

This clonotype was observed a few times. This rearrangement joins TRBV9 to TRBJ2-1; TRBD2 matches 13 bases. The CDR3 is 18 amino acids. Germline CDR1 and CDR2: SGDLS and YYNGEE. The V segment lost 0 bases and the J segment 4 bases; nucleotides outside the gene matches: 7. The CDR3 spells CASSVGTSGSRSYNEQFF. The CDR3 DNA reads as TGTGCCAGCAGCGTAGGGACTAGCGGGAGCAGATCTTACAATGAGCAGTTCTTC.

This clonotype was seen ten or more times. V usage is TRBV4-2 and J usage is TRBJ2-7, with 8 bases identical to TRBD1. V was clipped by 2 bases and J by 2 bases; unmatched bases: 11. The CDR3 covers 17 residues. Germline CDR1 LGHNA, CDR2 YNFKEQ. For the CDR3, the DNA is TGTGCCAGCAGCCAAACCTCCGGGACAGGCCATCCCTACGAGCAGTACTTC. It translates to CASSQTSGTGHPYEQYF.

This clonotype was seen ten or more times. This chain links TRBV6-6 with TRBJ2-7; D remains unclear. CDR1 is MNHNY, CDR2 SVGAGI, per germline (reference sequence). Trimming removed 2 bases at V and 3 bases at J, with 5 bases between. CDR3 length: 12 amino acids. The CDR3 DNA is TGTGCCAGCAGTTACGGGCTCTACGAGCAGTACTTC. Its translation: CASSYGLYEQYF.

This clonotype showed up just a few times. This CDR3 reads CASKRRYEQYF. Here the CDR3 DNA reads TGTGCCAGCAAAAGGAGGTACGAGCAGTACTTC. The V call is TRBV28, the J call TRBJ2-7, with TRBD2 as a possible D gene (5 bases). The V end lost 7 bases, the J end lost 4 bases, and 8 bases lay between the germline ends. The CDR3 runs to 11 residues. Looked up from germline, CDR1 is MDHEN and CDR2 is SYDVKM.

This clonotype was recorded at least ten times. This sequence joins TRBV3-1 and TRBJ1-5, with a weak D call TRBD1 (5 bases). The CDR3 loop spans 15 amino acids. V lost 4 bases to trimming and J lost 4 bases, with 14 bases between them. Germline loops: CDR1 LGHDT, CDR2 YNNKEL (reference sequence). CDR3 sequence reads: CASSPRWGGNQPQHF. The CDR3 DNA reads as TGTGCCAGCAGCCCCCGGTGGGGGGGAAATCAGCCCCAGCATTTT.

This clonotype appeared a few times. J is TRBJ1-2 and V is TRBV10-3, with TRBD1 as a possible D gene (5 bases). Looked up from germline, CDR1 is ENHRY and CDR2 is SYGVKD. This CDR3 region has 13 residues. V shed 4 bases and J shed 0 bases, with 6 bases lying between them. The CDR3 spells CAISGQPNYGYTF. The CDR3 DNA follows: TGTGCCATCAGTGGACAGCCTAACTATGGCTACACCTTC.

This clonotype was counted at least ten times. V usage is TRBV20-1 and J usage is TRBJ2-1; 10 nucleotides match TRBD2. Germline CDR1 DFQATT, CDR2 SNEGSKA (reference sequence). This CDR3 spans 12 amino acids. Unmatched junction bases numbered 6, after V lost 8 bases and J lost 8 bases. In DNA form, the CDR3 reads TGCAGTTGGGCTAGCGGGAGATATGAGCAGTTCTTC. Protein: CSWASGRYEQFF.

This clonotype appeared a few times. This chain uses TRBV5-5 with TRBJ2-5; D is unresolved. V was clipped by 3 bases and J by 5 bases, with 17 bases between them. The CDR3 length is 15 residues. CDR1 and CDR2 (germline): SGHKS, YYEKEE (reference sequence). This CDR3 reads CASSSSASIGETQYF. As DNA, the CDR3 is TGTGCCAGCAGCTCGTCGGCCTCAATTGGTGAGACCCAGTACTTC.

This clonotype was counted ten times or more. CDR3 residues: CSGNPSGSETQYF. CDR3 nucleotide sequence: TGCAGCGGGAACCCCAGCGGGAGCGAGACCCAGTACTTC. The chain is built from TRBV29-1 and TRBJ2-5; 8 bases are shared with TRBD2. The CDR3 has 13 residues. Germline CDR1 is SQVTM and CDR2 is ANQGSEA. With 7 bases clipped from V and 5 bases from J, the junction kept 9 bases outside the gene matches.

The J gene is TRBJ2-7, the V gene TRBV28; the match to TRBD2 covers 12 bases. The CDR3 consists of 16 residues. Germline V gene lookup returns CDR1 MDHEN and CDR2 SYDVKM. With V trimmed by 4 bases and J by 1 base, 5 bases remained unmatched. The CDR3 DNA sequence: TGTGCCAGCAGTTCCCTAGCGGGAGGGATTTCCTACGAGCAGTACTTC. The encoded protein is CASSSLAGGISYEQYF.

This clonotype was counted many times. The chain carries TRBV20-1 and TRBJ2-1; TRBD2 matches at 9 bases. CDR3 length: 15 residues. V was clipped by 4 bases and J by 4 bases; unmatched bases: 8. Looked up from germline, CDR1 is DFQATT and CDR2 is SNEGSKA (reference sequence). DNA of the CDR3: TGCAGTGCTACCCCCGTGACTAGCGGATACAATGAGCAGTTCTTC. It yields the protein CSATPVTSGYNEQFF.

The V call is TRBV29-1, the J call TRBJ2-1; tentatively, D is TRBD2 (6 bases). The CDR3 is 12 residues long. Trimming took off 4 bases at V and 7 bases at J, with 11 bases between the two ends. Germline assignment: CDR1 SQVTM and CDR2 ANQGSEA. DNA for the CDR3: TGCAGCGTTGGGGGACTCAGAAATGAGCAGTTCTTC. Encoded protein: CSVGGLRNEQFF.

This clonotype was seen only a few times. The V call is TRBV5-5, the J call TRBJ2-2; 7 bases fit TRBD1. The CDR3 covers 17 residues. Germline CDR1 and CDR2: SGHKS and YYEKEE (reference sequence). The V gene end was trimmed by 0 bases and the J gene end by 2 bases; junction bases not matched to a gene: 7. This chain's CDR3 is CASSLVSRGINTGELFF. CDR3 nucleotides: TGTGCCAGCAGCTTGGTATCCAGGGGGATTAACACCGGGGAGCTGTTTTTT.

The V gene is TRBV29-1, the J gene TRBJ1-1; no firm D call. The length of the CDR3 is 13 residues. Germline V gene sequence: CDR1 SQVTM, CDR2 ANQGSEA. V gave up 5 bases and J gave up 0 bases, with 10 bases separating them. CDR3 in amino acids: CSVRTTMNTEAFF. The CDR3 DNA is TGCAGCGTTAGGACCACTATGAACACTGAAGCTTTCTTT.

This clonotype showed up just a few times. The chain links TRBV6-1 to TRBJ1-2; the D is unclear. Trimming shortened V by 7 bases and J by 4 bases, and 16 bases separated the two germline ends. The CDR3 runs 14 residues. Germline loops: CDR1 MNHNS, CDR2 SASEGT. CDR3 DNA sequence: TGTGCCAGCAACCCCTCTGGGGATGGCTATGGCTACACCTTC. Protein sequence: CASNPSGDGYGYTF.

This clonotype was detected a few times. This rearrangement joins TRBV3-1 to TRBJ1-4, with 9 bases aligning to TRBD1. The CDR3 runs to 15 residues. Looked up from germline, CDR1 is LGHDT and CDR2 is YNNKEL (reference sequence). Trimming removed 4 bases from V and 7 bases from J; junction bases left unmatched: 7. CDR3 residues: CASSPTGGFGEKLFF. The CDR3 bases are TGTGCCAGCAGCCCCACAGGGGGCTTTGGTGAAAAACTGTTTTTT.

CDR3 residues: CASSLVEWGANYGYTF. In DNA form, the CDR3 reads TGTGCCAGCAGCTTAGTTGAATGGGGGGCTAACTATGGCTACACCTTC. This sequence joins TRBV13 and TRBJ1-2, with D tentatively TRBD1 (5 bases). Per germline, CDR1 PRHDT and CDR2 FYEKMQ (reference sequence). Trimming removed 1 base at V and 0 bases at J, with 12 bases between. This CDR3 is built from 16 residues.

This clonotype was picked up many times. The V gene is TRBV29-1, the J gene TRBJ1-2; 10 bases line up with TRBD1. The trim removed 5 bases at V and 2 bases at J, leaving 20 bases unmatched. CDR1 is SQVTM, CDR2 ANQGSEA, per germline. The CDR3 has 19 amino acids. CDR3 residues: CSVISEGGYDRGLNYGYTF. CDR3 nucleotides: TGCAGCGTTATAAGCGAAGGGGGGTACGACAGGGGGCTCAACTATGGCTACACCTTC.

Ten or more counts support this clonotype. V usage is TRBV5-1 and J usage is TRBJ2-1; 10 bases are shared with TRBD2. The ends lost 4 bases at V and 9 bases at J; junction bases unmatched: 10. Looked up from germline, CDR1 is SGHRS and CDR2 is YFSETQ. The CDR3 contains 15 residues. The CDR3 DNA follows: TGCGCCAGCAGCCCTCCAGCGGGGGGGCGTAGTGAGCAGTTCTTC. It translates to CASSPPAGGRSEQFF.

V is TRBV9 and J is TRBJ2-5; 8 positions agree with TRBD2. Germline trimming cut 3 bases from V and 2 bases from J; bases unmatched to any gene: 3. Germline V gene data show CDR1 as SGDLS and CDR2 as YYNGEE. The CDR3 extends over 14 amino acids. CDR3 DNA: TGTGCCAGCAGCGAGACTAGCGAACAAGAGACCCAGTACTTC. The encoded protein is CASSETSEQETQYF. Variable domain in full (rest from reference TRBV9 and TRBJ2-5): DSGVTQTPKHLITATGQRVTLRCSPRSGDLSVYWYQQSLDQGLQFLIQYYNGEERAKGNILERFSAQQFPDLHSELNLSSLELGDSALYFCASSETSEQETQYFGPGTRLLVL.

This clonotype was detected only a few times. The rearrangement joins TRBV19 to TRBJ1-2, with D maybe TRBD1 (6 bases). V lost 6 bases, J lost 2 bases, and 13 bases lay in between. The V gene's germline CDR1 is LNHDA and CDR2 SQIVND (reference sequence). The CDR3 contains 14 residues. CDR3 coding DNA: TGTGCCAGTAGCTGGGGCAGGGGAAACTATGGCTACACCTTC. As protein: CASSWGRGNYGYTF.

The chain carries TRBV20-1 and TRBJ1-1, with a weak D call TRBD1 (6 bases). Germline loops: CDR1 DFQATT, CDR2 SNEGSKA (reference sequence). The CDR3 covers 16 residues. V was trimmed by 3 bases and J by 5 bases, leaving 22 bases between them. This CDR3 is CSASGGTRGAGTEAFF. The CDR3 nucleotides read TGCAGTGCTAGTGGGGGGACAAGGGGCGCGGGAACTGAAGCTTTCTTT.

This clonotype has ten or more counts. The CDR3 sequence: CSITPGRVFRETQYF. The CDR3 DNA follows: TGCAGCATAACGCCGGGACGGGTGTTTCGGGAGACCCAGTACTTC. This rearrangement joins TRBV29-1 to TRBJ2-5, with D possibly being TRBD1 or TRBD2 (5 bases each). The CDR3 runs to 15 residues. The ends were cut back, 8 bases at V and 5 bases at J, with 24 bases in the middle. The germline V gene encodes CDR1 SQVTM and CDR2 ANQGSEA.

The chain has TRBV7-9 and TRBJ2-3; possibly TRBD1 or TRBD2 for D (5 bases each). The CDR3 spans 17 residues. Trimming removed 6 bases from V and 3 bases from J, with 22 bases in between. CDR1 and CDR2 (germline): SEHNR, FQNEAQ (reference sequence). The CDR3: CASSRGEGFERTDTQYF. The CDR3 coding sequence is TGTGCCAGCAGTCGGGGCGAGGGATTCGAGAGGACAGATACGCAGTATTTT. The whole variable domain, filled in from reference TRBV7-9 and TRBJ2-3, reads DTGVSQNPRHKITKRGQNVTFRCDPISEHNRLYWYRQTLGQGPEFLTYFQNEAQLEKSRLLSDRFSAERPKGSFSTLEIQRTEQGDSAMYLCASSRGEGFERTDTQYFGPGTRLTVL.

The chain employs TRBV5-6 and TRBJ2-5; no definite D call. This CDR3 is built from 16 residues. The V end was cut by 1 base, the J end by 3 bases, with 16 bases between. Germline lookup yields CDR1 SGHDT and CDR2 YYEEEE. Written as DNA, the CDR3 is TGTGCCAGCAGCTTGAAGTCTTTCCATTTAAAAGAGACCCAGTACTTC. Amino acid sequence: CASSLKSFHLKETQYF.